A selection of T cell receptor beta chains follows, all from one sample in a study of Ad26.COV2.S vaccination and SARS-CoV-2 variants. The repertoire was sequenced with immunoSEQ multiplex PCR; TCRdb's copy has only in-frame clones and lacks some. Of approximately 350,000 clones listed, 80% to 90% are singletons. The sample here was peripheral blood, taken in a trial of Ad26.COV2.S vaccine versus placebo. These receptor sequences come from a person between 18 and 60 years old who received the Ad26.COV2.S COVID-19 vaccine or a placebo. Each CDR3 is given with its conserved first and last residue.

j_gene: TRBJ1-1
v_gene: TRBV27
CDR3aa: CASSLDLYTEAFF

j_gene: TRBJ2-7
v_gene: TRBV6-5
CDR3aa: CASSYGVGTYEQYF

j_gene: TRBJ1-2
v_gene: TRBV9
CDR3aa: CASSVTGVMANYGYTF

j_gene: TRBJ1-5
v_gene: TRBV10-3
CDR3aa: CATYSGTTNQPQHF

j_gene: TRBJ1-1
v_gene: TRBV10-3
CDR3aa: CAISELVNTEAFF

j_gene: TRBJ1-3
v_gene: TRBV30
CDR3aa: CAWSGRGLSGNTIYF

j_gene: TRBJ1-1
v_gene: TRBV13
CDR3aa: CASSLRAELEAFF

j_gene: TRBJ1-6
v_gene: TRBV18
CDR3aa: CASSPRQGASNSPLHF

j_gene: TRBJ2-7
v_gene: TRBV6-5
CDR3aa: CASSYSVPSYEQYF

j_gene: TRBJ1-2
v_gene: TRBV20-1
CDR3aa: CSASGGPSGGTYGYTF

j_gene: TRBJ2-5
v_gene: TRBV3-1/TRBV3-2
CDR3aa: CASGGVPWETQYF

j_gene: TRBJ2-1
v_gene: TRBV19
CDR3aa: CASSAPQSEQFF

j_gene: TRBJ1-5
v_gene: TRBV16
CDR3aa: CASSPTVKPQHF

j_gene: TRBJ1-1
v_gene: TRBV7-8
CDR3aa: CASSPSDGIEAFF

j_gene: TRBJ1-2
v_gene: TRBV6-1
CDR3aa: CASSESGPSGYTF

j_gene: TRBJ2-7
v_gene: TRBV5-1
CDR3aa: CASSLRAGSGNEQYF

j_gene: TRBJ2-7
v_gene: TRBV7-3
CDR3aa: CASSSDGTTGQYF

j_gene: TRBJ1-3
v_gene: TRBV6-2/TRBV6-3
CDR3aa: CASSSISLGPSSGNTIYF

j_gene: TRBJ2-5
v_gene: TRBV7-9
CDR3aa: CASSPPGWETQYF

j_gene: TRBJ2-3
v_gene: TRBV7-9
CDR3aa: CASSSPLTDTQYF

j_gene: TRBJ2-1
v_gene: TRBV20-1
CDR3aa: CSARDWDEQFF

j_gene: TRBJ2-1
v_gene: TRBV6-5
CDR3aa: CASSRAGVYNEQFF

j_gene: TRBJ1-6
v_gene: TRBV7-9
CDR3aa: CASSLSDGISPLHF

j_gene: TRBJ2-7
v_gene: TRBV4-3
CDR3aa: CASSQVLDSSYEQYF

j_gene: TRBJ1-4
v_gene: TRBV7-9
CDR3aa: CASSRRTGPLGAGKLFF

j_gene: TRBJ1-3
v_gene: TRBV30
CDR3aa: CAWVFGNTIYF

j_gene: TRBJ2-7
v_gene: TRBV3-1/TRBV3-2
CDR3aa: CASSQEEMASGRYEQYF

j_gene: TRBJ2-5
v_gene: TRBV11-2
CDR3aa: CASSSDRGREETQYF

j_gene: TRBJ2-7
v_gene: TRBV6-5
CDR3aa: CASSYSYGGASHEQYF

j_gene: TRBJ2-5
v_gene: TRBV10-2
CDR3aa: CASSKWKTGGAGETQYF

j_gene: TRBJ2-2
v_gene: TRBV7-9
CDR3aa: CASSLREWANTGELFF

j_gene: TRBJ1-5
v_gene: TRBV28
CDR3aa: CASRAGTPGPQPQHF

j_gene: TRBJ2-5
v_gene: TRBV7-9
CDR3aa: CASSLGLQNLKETQYF

j_gene: TRBJ2-3
v_gene: TRBV16
CDR3aa: CASSQASGGTSTDTQYF

j_gene: TRBJ2-5
v_gene: TRBV13
CDR3aa: CASSSSGTGHQETQYF

j_gene: TRBJ2-3
v_gene: TRBV7-2
CDR3aa: CASSLVSTDTQYF

j_gene: TRBJ1-3
v_gene: TRBV9
CDR3aa: CASSVGGPGSGNTIYF

j_gene: TRBJ2-2
v_gene: TRBV6-5
CDR3aa: CASSYTGSGELFF

j_gene: TRBJ1-1
v_gene: TRBV5-1
CDR3aa: CASSLEWGGATEAFF

j_gene: TRBJ1-2
v_gene: TRBV3-1/TRBV3-2
CDR3aa: CASSPDRRYGYTF

j_gene: TRBJ1-2
v_gene: TRBV5-6
CDR3aa: CASSLVQYGYTF

j_gene: TRBJ1-3
v_gene: TRBV4-2
CDR3aa: CASSQEPDSGNTIYF

j_gene: TRBJ2-3
v_gene: TRBV5-4
CDR3aa: CASSLAGSTDTQYF

j_gene: TRBJ2-5
v_gene: TRBV19
CDR3aa: CASSRKGFQETQYF

j_gene: TRBJ1-3
v_gene: TRBV2
CDR3aa: CASSAHRDSLKNSGNTIYF

j_gene: TRBJ2-1
v_gene: TRBV27
CDR3aa: CASSRPGTGPLSEQFF

j_gene: TRBJ1-2
v_gene: TRBV4-2
CDR3aa: CATNGQGSNYGYTF

j_gene: TRBJ2-3
v_gene: TRBV30
CDR3aa: CAWHVAGGTDTQYF

j_gene: TRBJ1-4
v_gene: TRBV5-1
CDR3aa: CASSLGSLEYGEKLFF

j_gene: TRBJ2-2
v_gene: TRBV7-3
CDR3aa: CASSLPGATGELFF

j_gene: TRBJ2-3
v_gene: TRBV11-3
CDR3aa: CASSPGTDTQYF